This TCR beta chain originates from a study of memory B cells and T cells in multiple sclerosis. Separate sequencing covered autoproliferating (CFSE-dim) and non-proliferating (CFSE-high) T cells from stimulus-free culture. Replicate wells were pooled after 7 days of stimulus-free culture of 40 million to 65 million CFSE-labeled PBMCs. Without exogenous stimuli, around 0.5 uM CFSE-labeled PBMCs were cultured serum-free. As for this clone: What it binds is unknown.

The repertoire was sequenced with immunoSEQ multiplex PCR; TCRdb's copy has only in-frame clones and lacks some. The sample has 46,000 or so clones, 82% seen once; the top ten hold 0.85% to 1.2%. This CDR3 contains 16 residues. Study-level results: Clone-set sizes differed between compartments, so shared clonotype counts needed normalization.

Sequenced: PBMCs from blood kept in culture. The origin of this receptor is a human donor with multiple sclerosis. This chain connects TRBV21-1 to TRBJ2-1; TRBD1, the D gene given by the table, was not confirmed from the DNA. TRBV21-1 is a pseudogene segment. CDR3 amino acids: CASSTGPDRGRNEQFF. The CDR3 DNA sequence: TGTGCCAGCAGCACCGGCCCCGACAGGGGGCGCAATGAGCAGTTCTTC.